The 5 T cell receptor beta chains presented below share a single source sample, sequenced in a study of PD-1 blockade in classical Hodgkin lymphoma. The method was immunoSEQ multiplex PCR; TCRdb's version includes in-frame clones alone and lacks a portion of them. This table holds 25,000 to 35,000 clones, around 84% found once. As for time point: cycle 4 day 1 (C4D1), after 5 to 7 weeks of nivolumab. All trial patients relapsed after autologous stem cell transplantation. The CD4+ T cells used were purified from thawed PBMCs through magnetic negative selection. Source: CD4+ T cells from blood, taken before the fourth cycle of nivolumab. All receptors derive from a human donor with classical Hodgkin lymphoma.

The V gene is TRBV19, the J gene TRBJ1-1, with 7 bases fitting TRBD1. Germline loops: CDR1 LNHDA, CDR2 SQIVND (reference sequence). The length of the CDR3 is 14 residues. Trimming took 5 bases from V and 9 from J; bases not matched to a gene: 12. CDR3 residues: CASSGTGANRKAFF. CDR3 nucleotide sequence: TGTGCCAGTAGTGGCACAGGGGCGAATAGGAAAGCTTTCTTT.

This chain links TRBV11-2 with TRBJ1-3; perhaps TRBD1 as D (6 bases). The germline V gene encodes CDR1 SGHAT and CDR2 FQNNGV. V was shortened by 6 bases and J by 3 bases, with 15 bases between the two germline ends. This CDR3 has 15 amino acids. The CDR3 loop reads CASSSEGGHGNTIYF. CDR3 nucleotide sequence: TGTGCCAGCAGTTCTGAGGGGGGGCATGGAAACACCATATATTTT.

This chain uses TRBV2 with TRBJ2-3, with D possibly TRBD2 on 6 matching bases. The V gene lost 3 bases and the J gene lost 3 bases, with 13 bases spanning the gap. The CDR3 length is 15 residues. CDR1 SNHLY and CDR2 FYNNEI come from the germline V gene. The CDR3 DNA sequence: TGTGCCAGCAGTGAGAGTTGGGGAGGTACAGATACGCAGTATTTT. Its protein product is CASSESWGGTDTQYF.

The chain employs TRBV6-1 and TRBJ1-1; possible D gene TRBD1, 5 bases. V was pared by 7 bases and J by 0 bases, with 9 bases between. Germline V gene sequence: CDR1 MNHNS, CDR2 SASEGT. This CDR3 is built from 13 residues. CDR3 in DNA: TGTGCCAGCACGGGACGGATGAACACTGAAGCTTTCTTT. Encoded protein: CASTGRMNTEAFF.

This chain uses TRBV11-2 with TRBJ2-2, with D perhaps TRBD1 (6 bases). The CDR3 consists of 18 residues. CDR1 SGHAT and CDR2 FQNNGV come from the germline V gene. The V and J ends lost 5 bases and 6 bases respectively, with 25 bases between them. The CDR3 loop reads CASSLRTVLKLIAGELFF. Written as DNA, the CDR3 is TGTGCCAGCAGCCTAAGGACAGTCCTTAAGTTGATCGCCGGGGAGCTGTTTTTT.